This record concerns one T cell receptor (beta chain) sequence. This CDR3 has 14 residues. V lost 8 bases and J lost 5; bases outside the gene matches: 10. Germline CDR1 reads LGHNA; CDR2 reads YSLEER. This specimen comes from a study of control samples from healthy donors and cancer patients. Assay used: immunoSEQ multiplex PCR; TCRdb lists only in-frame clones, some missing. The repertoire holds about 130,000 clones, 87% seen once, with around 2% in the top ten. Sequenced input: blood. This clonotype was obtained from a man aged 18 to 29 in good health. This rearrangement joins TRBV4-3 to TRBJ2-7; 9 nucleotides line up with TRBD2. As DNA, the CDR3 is TGCGCCAGCTCGAAAGCGGGAGGCTTCGACGAGCAGTACTTC. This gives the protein CASSKAGGFDEQYF.